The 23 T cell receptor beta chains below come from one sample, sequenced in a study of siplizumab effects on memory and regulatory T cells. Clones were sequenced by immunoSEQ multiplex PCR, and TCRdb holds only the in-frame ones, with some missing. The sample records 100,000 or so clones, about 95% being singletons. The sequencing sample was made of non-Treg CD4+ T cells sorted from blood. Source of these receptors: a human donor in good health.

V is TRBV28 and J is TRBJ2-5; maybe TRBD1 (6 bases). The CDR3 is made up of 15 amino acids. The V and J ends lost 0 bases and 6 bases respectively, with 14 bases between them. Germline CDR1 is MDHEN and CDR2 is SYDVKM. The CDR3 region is CASSLWDTGTKTQYF. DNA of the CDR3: TGTGCCAGCAGTTTATGGGACACAGGGACGAAGACCCAGTACTTC.

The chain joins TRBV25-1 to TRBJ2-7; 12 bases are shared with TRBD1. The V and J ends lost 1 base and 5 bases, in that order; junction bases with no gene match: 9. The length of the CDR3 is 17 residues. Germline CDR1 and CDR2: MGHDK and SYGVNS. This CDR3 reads CASSESGDRGLLHEQYF. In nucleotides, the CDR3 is TGTGCCAGCAGTGAATCGGGGGACAGGGGGCTTCTCCACGAGCAGTACTTC.

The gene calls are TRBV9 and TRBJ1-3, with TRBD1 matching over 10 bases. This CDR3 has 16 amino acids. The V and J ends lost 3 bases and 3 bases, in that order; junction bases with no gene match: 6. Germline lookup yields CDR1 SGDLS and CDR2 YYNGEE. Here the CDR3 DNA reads TGTGCCAGCAGCGGGGGACAGGGGCCTAGTGGAAACACCATATATTTT. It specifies CASSGGQGPSGNTIYF.

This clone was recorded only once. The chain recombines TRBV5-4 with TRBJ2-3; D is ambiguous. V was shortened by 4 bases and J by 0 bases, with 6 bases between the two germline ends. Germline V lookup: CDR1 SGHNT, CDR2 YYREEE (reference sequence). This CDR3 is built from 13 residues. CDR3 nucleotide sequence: TGTGCCAGCAGCGCACCTAGCACAGATACGCAGTATTTT. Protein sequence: CASSAPSTDTQYF.

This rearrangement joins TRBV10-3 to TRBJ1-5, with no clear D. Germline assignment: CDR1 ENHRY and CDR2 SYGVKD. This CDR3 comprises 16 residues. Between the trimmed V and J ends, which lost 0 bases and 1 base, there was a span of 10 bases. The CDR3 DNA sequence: TGTGCCATCAGTGAGTCGGTTAGGAGCAGCAATCAGCCCCAGCATTTT. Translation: CAISESVRSSNQPQHF.

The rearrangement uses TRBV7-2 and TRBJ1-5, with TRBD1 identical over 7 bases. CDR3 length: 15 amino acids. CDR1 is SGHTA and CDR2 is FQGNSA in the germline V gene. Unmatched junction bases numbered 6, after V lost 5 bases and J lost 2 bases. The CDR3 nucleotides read TGTGCCAGCAGCGTGTTTGGACAGGGCAATCAGCCCCAGCATTTT. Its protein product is CASSVFGQGNQPQHF. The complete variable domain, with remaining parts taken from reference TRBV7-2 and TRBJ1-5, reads GAGVSQSPSNKVTEKGKDVELRCDPISGHTALYWYRQSLGQGLEFLIYFQGNSAPDKSGLPSDRFSAERTGGSVSTLTIQRTQQEDSAVYLCASSVFGQGNQPQHFGDGTRLSIL.

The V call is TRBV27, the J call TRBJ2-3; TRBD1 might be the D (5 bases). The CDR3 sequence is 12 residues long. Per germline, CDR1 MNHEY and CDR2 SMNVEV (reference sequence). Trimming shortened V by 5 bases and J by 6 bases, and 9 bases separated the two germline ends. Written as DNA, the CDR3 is TGTGCCAGCAGTCCCCAGGGTGATACGCAGTATTTT. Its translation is CASSPQGDTQYF.

The CDR3 region has the DNA TGCGCCAGCAGCCAAACCGCTAGCGCGACGAACACCGGGGAGCTGTTTTTT. Translation: CASSQTASATNTGELFF. The genes are TRBV5-1 and TRBJ2-2, with a possible D match to TRBD2 (6 bases). Germline V gene sequence: CDR1 SGHRS, CDR2 YFSETQ. The CDR3 totals 17 residues. V lost 4 bases and J lost 0, with 16 bases in between.

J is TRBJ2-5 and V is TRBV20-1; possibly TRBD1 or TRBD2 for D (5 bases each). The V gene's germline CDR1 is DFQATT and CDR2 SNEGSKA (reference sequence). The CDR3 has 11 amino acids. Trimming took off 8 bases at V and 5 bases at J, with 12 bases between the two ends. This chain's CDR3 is CSLGDRETQYF. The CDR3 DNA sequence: TGCAGTTTAGGGGACCGCGAGACCCAGTACTTC.

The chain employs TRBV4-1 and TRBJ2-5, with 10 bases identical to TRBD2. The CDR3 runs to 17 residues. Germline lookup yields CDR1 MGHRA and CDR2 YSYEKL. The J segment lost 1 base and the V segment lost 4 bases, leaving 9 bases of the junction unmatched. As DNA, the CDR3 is TGCGCCAGCAGCCCTCCTGGACTAGCGGATATCCAAGAGACCCAGTACTTC. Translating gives CASSPPGLADIQETQYF.

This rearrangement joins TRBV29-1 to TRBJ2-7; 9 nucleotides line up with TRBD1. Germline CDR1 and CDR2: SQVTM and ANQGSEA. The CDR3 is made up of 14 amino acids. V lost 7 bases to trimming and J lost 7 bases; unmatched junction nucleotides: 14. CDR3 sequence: CSANGGQGSLEQYF. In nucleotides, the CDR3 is TGCAGCGCAAATGGGGGACAGGGATCCCTGGAGCAGTACTTC.

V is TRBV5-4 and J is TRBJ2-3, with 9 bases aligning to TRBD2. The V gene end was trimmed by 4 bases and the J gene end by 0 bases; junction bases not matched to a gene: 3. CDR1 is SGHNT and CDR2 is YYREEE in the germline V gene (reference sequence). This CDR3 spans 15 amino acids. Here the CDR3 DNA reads TGTGCCAGCAGCCCTAGCGGGGCGAGCACAGATACGCAGTATTTT. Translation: CASSPSGASTDTQYF.

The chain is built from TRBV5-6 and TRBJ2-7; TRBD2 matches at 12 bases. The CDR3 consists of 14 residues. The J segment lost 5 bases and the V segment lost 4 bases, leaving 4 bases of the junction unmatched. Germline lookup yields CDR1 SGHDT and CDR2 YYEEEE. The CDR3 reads CASSQLAGGHEQYF. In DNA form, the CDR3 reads TGTGCCAGCAGCCAACTAGCGGGAGGACACGAGCAGTACTTC.

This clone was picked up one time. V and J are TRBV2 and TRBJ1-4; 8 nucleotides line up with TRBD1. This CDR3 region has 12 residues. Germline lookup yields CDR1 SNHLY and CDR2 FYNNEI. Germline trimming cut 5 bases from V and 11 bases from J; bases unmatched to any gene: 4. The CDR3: CASSLRQGKLFF. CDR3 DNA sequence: TGTGCCAGCAGTCTTCGACAGGGGAAACTGTTTTTT.

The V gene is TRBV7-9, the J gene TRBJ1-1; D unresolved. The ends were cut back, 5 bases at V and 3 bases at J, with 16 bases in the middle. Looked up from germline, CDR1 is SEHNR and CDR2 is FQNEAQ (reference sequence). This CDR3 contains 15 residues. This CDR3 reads CASSPDTHWDTEAFF. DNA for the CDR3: TGTGCCAGCAGCCCCGACACCCATTGGGACACTGAAGCTTTCTTT.

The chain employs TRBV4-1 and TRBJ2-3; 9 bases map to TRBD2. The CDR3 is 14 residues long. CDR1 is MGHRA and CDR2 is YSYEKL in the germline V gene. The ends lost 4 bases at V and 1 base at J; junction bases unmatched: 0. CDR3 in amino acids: CASSLAGGTDTQYF. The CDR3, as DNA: TGCGCCAGCAGCCTAGCGGGAGGCACAGATACGCAGTATTTT.

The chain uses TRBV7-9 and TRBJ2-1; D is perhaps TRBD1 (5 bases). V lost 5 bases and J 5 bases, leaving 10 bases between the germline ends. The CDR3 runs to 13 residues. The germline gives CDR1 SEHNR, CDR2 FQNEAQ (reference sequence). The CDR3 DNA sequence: TGTGCCAGCAGCCCAAGACAGAACAATGAGCAGTTCTTC. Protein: CASSPRQNNEQFF.

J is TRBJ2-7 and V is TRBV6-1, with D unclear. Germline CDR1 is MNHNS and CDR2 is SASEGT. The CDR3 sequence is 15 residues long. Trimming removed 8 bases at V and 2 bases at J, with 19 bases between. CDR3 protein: CASLDRRTGPYEQYF. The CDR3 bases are TGTGCCAGCCTCGACCGAAGGACGGGCCCCTACGAGCAGTACTTC.

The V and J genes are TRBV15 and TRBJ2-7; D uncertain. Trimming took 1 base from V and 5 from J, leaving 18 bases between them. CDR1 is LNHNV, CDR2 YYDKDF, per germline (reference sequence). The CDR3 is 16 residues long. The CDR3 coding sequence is TGTGCCACCAGCAGAGCGCCTAACACCGAGAGGCACGAGCAGTACTTC. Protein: CATSRAPNTERHEQYF.

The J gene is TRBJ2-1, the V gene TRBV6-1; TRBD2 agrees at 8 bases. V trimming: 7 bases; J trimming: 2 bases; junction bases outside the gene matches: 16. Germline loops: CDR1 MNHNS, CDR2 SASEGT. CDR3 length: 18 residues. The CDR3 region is CASIDRLWTSRAYNEQFF. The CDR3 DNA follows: TGTGCCAGCATTGACAGGTTATGGACTAGCAGGGCCTACAATGAGCAGTTCTTC.

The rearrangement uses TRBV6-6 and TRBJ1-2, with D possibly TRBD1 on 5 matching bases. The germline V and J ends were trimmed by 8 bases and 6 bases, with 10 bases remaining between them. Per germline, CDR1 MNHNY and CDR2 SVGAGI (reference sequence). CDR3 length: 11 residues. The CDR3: CASGSGDGYTF. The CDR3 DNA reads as TGTGCCAGCGGCTCGGGGGATGGCTACACCTTC.

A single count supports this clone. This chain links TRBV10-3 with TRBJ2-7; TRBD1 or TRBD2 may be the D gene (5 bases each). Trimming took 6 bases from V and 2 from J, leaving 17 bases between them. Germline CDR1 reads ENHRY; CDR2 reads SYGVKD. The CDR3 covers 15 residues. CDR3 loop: CAISAGTGKTYEQYF. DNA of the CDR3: TGTGCCATCAGCGCCGGGACGGGGAAAACCTACGAGCAGTACTTC.

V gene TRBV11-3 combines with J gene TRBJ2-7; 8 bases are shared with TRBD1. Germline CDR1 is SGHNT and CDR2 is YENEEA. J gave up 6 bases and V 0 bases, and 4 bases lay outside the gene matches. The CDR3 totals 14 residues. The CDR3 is CASSLDGTGGEQYF. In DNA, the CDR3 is TGTGCCAGCAGCTTAGATGGCACAGGGGGCGAGCAGTACTTC.